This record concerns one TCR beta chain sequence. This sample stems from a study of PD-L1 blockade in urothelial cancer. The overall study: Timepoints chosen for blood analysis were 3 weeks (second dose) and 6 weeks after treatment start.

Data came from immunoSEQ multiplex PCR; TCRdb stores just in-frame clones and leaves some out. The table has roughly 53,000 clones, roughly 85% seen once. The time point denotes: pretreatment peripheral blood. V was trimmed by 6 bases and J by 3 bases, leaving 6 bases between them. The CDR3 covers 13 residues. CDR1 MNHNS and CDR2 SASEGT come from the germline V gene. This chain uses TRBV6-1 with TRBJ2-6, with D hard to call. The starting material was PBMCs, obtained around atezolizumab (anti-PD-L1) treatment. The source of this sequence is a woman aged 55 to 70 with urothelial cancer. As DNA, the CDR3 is TGTGCCAGCAGCTCGGGTGGGGCCAACGTCCTGACTTTC. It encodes CASSSGGANVLTF.